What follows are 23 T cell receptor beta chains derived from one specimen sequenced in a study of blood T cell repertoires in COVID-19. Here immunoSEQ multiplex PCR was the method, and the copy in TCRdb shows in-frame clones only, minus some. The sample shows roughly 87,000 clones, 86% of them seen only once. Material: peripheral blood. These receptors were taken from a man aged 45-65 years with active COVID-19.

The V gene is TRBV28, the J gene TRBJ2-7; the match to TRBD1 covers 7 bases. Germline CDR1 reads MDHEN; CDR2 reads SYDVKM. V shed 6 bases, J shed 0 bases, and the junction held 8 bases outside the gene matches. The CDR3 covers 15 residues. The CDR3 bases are TGTGCCAGCAGAATTGACAGGGCCAGCTCCTACGAGCAGTACTTC. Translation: CASRIDRASSYEQYF.

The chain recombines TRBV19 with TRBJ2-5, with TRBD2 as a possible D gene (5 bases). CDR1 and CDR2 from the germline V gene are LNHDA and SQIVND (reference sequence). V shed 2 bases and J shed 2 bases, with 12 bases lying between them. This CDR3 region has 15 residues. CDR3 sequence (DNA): TGTGCCAGTAGTATATGGCGGGTCCCACAAGAGACCCAGTACTTC. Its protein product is CASSIWRVPQETQYF. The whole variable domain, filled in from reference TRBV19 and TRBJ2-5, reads DGGITQSPKYLFRKEGQNVTLSCEQNLNHDAMYWYRQDPGQGLRLIYYSQIVNDFQKGDIAEGYSVSREKKESFPLTVTSAQKNPTAFYLCASSIWRVPQETQYFGPGTRLLVL.

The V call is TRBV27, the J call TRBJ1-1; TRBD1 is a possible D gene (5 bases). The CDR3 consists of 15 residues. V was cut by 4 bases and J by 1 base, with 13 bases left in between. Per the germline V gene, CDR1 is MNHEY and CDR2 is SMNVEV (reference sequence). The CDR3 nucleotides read TGTGCCAGCAGTTCCCCCCTTACAGGGAACACTGAAGCTTTCTTT. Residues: CASSSPLTGNTEAFF.

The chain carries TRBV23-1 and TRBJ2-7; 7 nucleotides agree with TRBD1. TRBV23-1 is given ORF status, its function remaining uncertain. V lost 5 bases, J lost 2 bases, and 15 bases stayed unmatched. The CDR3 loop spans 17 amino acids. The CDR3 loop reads CASSKNLTGNFPYEQYF. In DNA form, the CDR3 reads TGCGCCAGCAGTAAAAACCTGACAGGGAATTTCCCCTACGAGCAGTACTTC.

DNA for the CDR3: TGTGCCAGCAGCGAGCGGGGGGGACTGCTTGGTGGCTACACCTTC. Protein: CASSERGGLLGGYTF. This chain links TRBV7-2 with TRBJ1-2, with a weak D call TRBD1 (5 bases). V lost 5 bases and J lost 7, with 20 bases in between. This CDR3 is built from 15 residues. Germline V gene data show CDR1 as SGHTA and CDR2 as FQGNSA. Variable domain in full (rest from reference TRBV7-2 and TRBJ1-2): GAGVSQSPSNKVTEKGKDVELRCDPISGHTALYWYRQSLGQGLEFLIYFQGNSAPDKSGLPSDRFSAERTGGSVSTLTIQRTQQEDSAVYLCASSERGGLLGGYTFGSGTRLTVV.

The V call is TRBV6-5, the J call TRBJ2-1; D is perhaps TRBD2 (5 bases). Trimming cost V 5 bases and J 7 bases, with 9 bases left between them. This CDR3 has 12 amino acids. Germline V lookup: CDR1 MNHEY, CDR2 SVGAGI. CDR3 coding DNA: TGTGCCAGCAGTCCAGGCGGGAATGAGCAGTTCTTC. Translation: CASSPGGNEQFF.

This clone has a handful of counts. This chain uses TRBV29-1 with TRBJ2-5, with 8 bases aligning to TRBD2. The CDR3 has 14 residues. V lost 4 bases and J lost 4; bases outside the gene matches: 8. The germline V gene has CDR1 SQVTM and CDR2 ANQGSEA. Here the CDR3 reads CSVGTSGGRETQYF. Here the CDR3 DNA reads TGCAGCGTTGGGACATCGGGAGGGAGAGAGACCCAGTACTTC.

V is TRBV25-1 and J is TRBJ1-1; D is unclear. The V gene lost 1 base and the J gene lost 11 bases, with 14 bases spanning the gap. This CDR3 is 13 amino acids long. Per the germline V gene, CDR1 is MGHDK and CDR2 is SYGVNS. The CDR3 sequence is CASSEFPGVIAFF. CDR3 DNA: TGTGCCAGCAGTGAATTCCCCGGGGTGATTGCTTTCTTT.

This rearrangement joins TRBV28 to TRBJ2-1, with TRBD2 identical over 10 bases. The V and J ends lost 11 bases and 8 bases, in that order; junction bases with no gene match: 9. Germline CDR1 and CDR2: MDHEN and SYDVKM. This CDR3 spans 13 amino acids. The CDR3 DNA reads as TGTGCCGCGGAGCGGGAGGGTGTGTATGAGCAGTTCTTC. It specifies CAAEREGVYEQFF.

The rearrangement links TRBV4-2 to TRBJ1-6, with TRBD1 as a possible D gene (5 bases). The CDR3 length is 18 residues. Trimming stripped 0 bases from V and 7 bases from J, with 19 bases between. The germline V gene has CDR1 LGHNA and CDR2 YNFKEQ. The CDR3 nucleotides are TGTGCCAGCAGCCAAGATAGTGGACTCAGCGGGGGAAATTCACCCCTCCACTTT. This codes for CASSQDSGLSGGNSPLHF.

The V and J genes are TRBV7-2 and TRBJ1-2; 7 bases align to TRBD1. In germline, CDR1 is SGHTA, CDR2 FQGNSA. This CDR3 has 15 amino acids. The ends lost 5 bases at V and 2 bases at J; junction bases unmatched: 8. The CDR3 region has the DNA TGTGCCAGCAGCCCCGGTTGGGGACAGAACTATGGCTACACCTTC. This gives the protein CASSPGWGQNYGYTF.

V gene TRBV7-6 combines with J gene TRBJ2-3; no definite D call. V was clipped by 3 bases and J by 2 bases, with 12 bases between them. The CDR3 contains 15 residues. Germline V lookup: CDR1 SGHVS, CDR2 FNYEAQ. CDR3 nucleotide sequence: TGTGCCAGCAGCTTCCCGGGTCCTGTCACAGATACGCAGTATTTT. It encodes CASSFPGPVTDTQYF.

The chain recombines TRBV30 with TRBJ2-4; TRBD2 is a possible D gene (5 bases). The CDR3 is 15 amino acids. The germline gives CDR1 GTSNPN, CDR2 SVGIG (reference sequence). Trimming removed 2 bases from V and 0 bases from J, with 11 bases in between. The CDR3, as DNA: TGTGCCTGGAGTCGGGGTGGAGGAGCCAAAAACATTCAGTACTTC. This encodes CAWSRGGGAKNIQYF. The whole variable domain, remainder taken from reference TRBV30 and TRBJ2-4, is SQTIHQWPATLVQPVGSPLSLECTVEGTSNPNLYWYRQAAGRGLQLLFYSVGIGQISSEVPQNLSASRPQDRQFILSSKKLLLSDSGFYLCAWSRGGGAKNIQYFGAGTRLSVL.

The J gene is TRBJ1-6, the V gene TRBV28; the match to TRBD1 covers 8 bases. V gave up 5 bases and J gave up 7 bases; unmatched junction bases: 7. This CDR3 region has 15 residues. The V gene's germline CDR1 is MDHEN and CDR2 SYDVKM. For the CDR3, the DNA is TGTGCCAGCAGTGTCCGGGACAGGCACAATTCACCCCTCCACTTT. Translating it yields CASSVRDRHNSPLHF.

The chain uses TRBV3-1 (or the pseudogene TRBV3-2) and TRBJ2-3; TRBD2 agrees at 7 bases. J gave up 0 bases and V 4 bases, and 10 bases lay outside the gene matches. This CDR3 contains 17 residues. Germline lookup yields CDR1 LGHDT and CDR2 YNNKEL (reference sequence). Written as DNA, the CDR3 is TGTGCCAGCAGCCCGGGGTGGAGCGGGGCTAGCACAGATACGCAGTATTTT. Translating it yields CASSPGWSGASTDTQYF.

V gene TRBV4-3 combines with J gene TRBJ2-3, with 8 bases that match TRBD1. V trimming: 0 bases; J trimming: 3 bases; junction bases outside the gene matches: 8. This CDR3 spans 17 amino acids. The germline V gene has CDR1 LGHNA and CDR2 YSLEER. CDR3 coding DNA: TGCGCCAGCAGCCAAGACTCAAGGACAGGGTGGACAGATACGCAGTATTTT. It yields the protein CASSQDSRTGWTDTQYF.

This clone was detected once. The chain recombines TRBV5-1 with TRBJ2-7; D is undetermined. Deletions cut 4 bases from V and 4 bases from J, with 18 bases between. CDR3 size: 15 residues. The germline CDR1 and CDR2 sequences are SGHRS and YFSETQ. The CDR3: CASSPYNGAPYEQYF. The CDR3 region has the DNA TGCGCCAGCAGCCCGTACAACGGAGCCCCTTACGAGCAGTACTTC.

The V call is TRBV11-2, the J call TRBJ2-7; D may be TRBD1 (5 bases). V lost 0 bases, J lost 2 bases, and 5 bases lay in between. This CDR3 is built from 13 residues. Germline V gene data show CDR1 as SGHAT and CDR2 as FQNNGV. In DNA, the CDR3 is TGTGCCAGCAGCTTAGAAGGGGCCTACGAGCAGTACTTC. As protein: CASSLEGAYEQYF. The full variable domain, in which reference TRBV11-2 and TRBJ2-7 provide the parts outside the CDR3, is EAGVAQSPRYKIIEKRQSVAFWCNPISGHATLYWYQQILGQGPKLLIQFQNNGVVDDSQLPKDRFSAERLKGVDSTLKIQPAKLEDSAVYLCASSLEGAYEQYFGPGTRLTVT.

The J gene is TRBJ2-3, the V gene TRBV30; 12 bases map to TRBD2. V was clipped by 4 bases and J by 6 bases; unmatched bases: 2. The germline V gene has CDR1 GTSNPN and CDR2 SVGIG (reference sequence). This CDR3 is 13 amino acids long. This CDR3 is CAWTGLAGDTQYF. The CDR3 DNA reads TGTGCCTGGACCGGACTAGCGGGGGATACGCAGTATTTT. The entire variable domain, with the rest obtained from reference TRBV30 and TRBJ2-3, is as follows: SQTIHQWPATLVQPVGSPLSLECTVEGTSNPNLYWYRQAAGRGLQLLFYSVGIGQISSEVPQNLSASRPQDRQFILSSKKLLLSDSGFYLCAWTGLAGDTQYFGPGTRLTVL.

CDR3 DNA: TGTGCCAGCAGCCCGGGGACTAGCGGGAGCTCCTACAATGAGCAGTTCTTC. Translation gives CASSPGTSGSSYNEQFF. This chain links TRBV27 with TRBJ2-1; 14 bases align to TRBD2. V lost 6 bases to trimming and J lost 0 bases; unmatched junction nucleotides: 4. This CDR3 contains 17 residues. CDR1 and CDR2 (germline): MNHEY, SMNVEV (reference sequence).

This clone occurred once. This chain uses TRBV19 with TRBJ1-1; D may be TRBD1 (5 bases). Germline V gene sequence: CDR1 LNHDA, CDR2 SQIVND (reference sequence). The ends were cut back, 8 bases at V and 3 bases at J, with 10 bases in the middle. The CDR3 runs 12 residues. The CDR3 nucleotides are TGTGCCAGTGGGCGGGGGGACACTGAAGCTTTCTTT. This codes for CASGRGDTEAFF.

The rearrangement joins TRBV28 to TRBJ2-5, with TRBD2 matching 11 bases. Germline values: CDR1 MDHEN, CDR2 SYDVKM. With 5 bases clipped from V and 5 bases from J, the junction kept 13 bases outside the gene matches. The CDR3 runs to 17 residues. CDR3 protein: CASSERETSGIYETQYF. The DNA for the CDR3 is TGTGCCAGCAGTGAGAGGGAGACTAGCGGGATCTATGAGACCCAGTACTTC.

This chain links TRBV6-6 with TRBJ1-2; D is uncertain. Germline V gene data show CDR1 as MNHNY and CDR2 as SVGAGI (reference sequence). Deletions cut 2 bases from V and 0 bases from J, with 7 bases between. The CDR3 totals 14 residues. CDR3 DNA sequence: TGTGCCAGCAGTTACGGTACGGCTAACTATGGCTACACCTTC. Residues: CASSYGTANYGYTF.